This T cell receptor (beta chain) was sequenced during a study of blood T cell repertoires in COVID-19. Turning to the study itself: Acute-phase and convalescent COVID-19 samples originated in the United States, Italy and Spain.

Some clones are missing from TCRdb's copy, which holds only in-frame ones; the method was immunoSEQ multiplex PCR. Among approximately 330,000 clones listed, roughly 90% were seen once. This TCR derives from a man aged 25 to 40 with COVID-19, enrolled during active disease. The source material was peripheral blood.

CDR3 DNA: TGTGCCGGGGGCCGACCGAACCAGCCCCAGCATTTT. Translated, it gives CAGGRPNQPQHF. The gene calls are TRBV28 and TRBJ1-5; possible D gene TRBD1, 6 bases. V dropped 11 bases and J dropped 7 bases, with 15 bases sitting between them. The CDR3 has 12 residues. CDR1 is MDHEN and CDR2 is SYDVKM in the germline V gene.